The 25 T cell receptor beta chains reported below all come from one sample, sequenced in a study of cytomegalovirus exposure and HLA in healthy donors. 60 Vbeta and 13 Jbeta primers were used in PCR. Data came from immunoSEQ multiplex PCR; TCRdb stores just in-frame clones and leaves some out. Of some 100,000 clones listed, around three quarters are singletons. Sequenced: PBMCs. The source of these receptors is a female donor in good health and CMV-seronegative.

The sample holds a few counts of this clone. An end of the junction does not agree with germline; a read error may underlie this. In DNA, the CDR3 is TGTGCTAGCAGCTTAGGACAGGGGACCTACGAGCAGTACTTC. It codes for CASSLGQGTYEQYF. This chain connects TRBV7-7 to TRBJ2-7, with 9 nucleotides matching TRBD1. From germline, CDR1 is SSHAT and CDR2 FNYEAQ (reference sequence). The CDR3 has 14 residues.

The chain couples TRBV9 to TRBJ2-2; 8 bases align to TRBD2. The CDR3 contains 16 residues. The V gene end was trimmed by 2 bases and the J gene end by 1 base; junction bases not matched to a gene: 4. Germline V gene sequence: CDR1 SGDLS, CDR2 YYNGEE. CDR3 amino acids: CASSVASGGNTGELFF. CDR3 in DNA: TGTGCCAGCAGCGTGGCCAGCGGGGGGAACACCGGGGAGCTGTTTTTT.

The chain combines TRBV30 with TRBJ1-2; possibly TRBD1 for D (6 bases). CDR1 is GTSNPN and CDR2 is SVGIG in the germline V gene (reference sequence). Trimming took off 5 bases at V and 6 bases at J, with 10 bases between the two ends. The CDR3 runs to 11 residues. This CDR3 is CAWLTGHGYTF. DNA of the CDR3: TGTGCCTGGCTCACAGGGCATGGCTACACCTTC.

The chain has TRBV6-1 and TRBJ1-3, with 9 bases that match TRBD1. V shed 2 bases and J 7 bases; nucleotides not matched to a gene: 6. The CDR3 spans 15 residues. From germline, CDR1 is MNHNS and CDR2 SASEGT. CDR3 in amino acids: CASSESPGTGNTIYF. DNA for the CDR3: TGTGCCAGCAGTGAAAGTCCCGGGACAGGGAACACCATATATTTT.

A few counts support this clone. The chain carries TRBV5-6 and TRBJ1-5, with D possibly being TRBD1 (6 bases). The CDR3 totals 16 residues. Germline V lookup: CDR1 SGHDT, CDR2 YYEEEE. V lost 0 bases and J 2 bases, leaving 12 bases between the germline ends. The chain's CDR3 is CASSLGAGGGNQPQHF. The CDR3 bases are TGTGCCAGCAGCTTGGGGGCTGGGGGCGGCAATCAGCCCCAGCATTTT. The full variable domain, with the rest looked up from reference TRBV5-6 and TRBJ1-5, is DAGVTQSPTHLIKTRGQQVTLRCSPKSGHDTVSWYQQALGQGPQFIFQYYEEEERQRGNFPDRFSGHQFPNYSSELNVNALLLGDSALYLCASSLGAGGGNQPQHFGDGTRLSIL.

This chain links TRBV14 with TRBJ2-7; 7 nucleotides line up with TRBD2. Germline V gene sequence: CDR1 SGHDN, CDR2 FVKESK. CDR3 size: 13 residues. Trimming removed 0 bases from V and 7 bases from J; junction bases left unmatched: 3. The CDR3 protein is CASSQDLGGEQYF. The CDR3 DNA reads TGTGCCAGCAGCCAAGATCTGGGGGGGGAGCAGTACTTC.

This clone was counted a single time. V gene TRBV6-1 combines with J gene TRBJ2-2; 10 bases are a match to TRBD1. Germline CDR1 and CDR2: MNHNS and SASEGT. This CDR3 contains 15 residues. Trimming took 4 bases from V and 6 from J; bases not matched to a gene: 5. DNA of the CDR3: TGTGCCAGCAGTGCGGGACAGGGGTATTCCGGGGAGCTGTTTTTT. As protein: CASSAGQGYSGELFF.

This chain joins TRBV7-7 and TRBJ2-3; 7 nucleotides align to TRBD1. Trimming took 1 base from V and 0 from J; bases not matched to a gene: 1. This CDR3 has 15 residues. Germline V gene data show CDR1 as SSHAT and CDR2 as FNYEAQ (reference sequence). The CDR3 spells CASSLGQGSTDTQYF. The CDR3 nucleotides are TGTGCCAGCAGCTTAGGACAGGGTAGCACAGATACGCAGTATTTT.

The chain joins TRBV5-1 to TRBJ2-5, with 8 bases matching TRBD1. The last part of the DNA fits TRBJ2-7 better; the J call may be wrong. The CDR3 totals 14 residues. CDR1 and CDR2 (germline): SGHRS, YFSETQ. The CDR3 DNA follows: TGCGCCAGCAGCTTGAACCAGGGGGCAGGCGAGCAGTACTTC. Translated: CASSLNQGAGEQYF.

V usage is TRBV5-4 and J usage is TRBJ2-2; D perhaps matches TRBD1 (6 bases). The CDR3 extends over 16 amino acids. Per germline, CDR1 SGHNT and CDR2 YYREEE (reference sequence). With 0 bases removed from V and 0 bases from J, the gap between germline ends came to 9 bases. CDR3 in amino acids: CASSLEQGPNTGELFF. CDR3 DNA: TGTGCCAGCAGCTTGGAACAGGGCCCGAACACCGGGGAGCTGTTTTTT.

This clone was seen ten or more times. V gene TRBV6-4 combines with J gene TRBJ2-3; possibly TRBD1 for D (5 bases). V lost 0 bases, J lost 2 bases, and 6 bases lay in between. CDR3 length: 14 amino acids. Germline loops: CDR1 MRHNA, CDR2 SNTAGT. CDR3 coding DNA: TGTGCCAGCAGTGACTCCAGGGACACAGATACGCAGTATTTT. Translating it yields CASSDSRDTDTQYF.

The V gene is TRBV30, the J gene TRBJ2-7, with D maybe TRBD2 (6 bases). Germline CDR1 reads GTSNPN; CDR2 reads SVGIG (reference sequence). V dropped 3 bases and J dropped 2 bases, with 17 bases sitting between them. The CDR3 consists of 15 residues. The CDR3 nucleotides read TGTGCCTGGAGGGGATATTCAGGAGGGGCCTACGAGCAGTACTTC. Amino acid sequence: CAWRGYSGGAYEQYF.

The genes are TRBV5-4 and TRBJ2-5, with TRBD2 matching 11 bases. Germline V gene data show CDR1 as SGHNT and CDR2 as YYREEE (reference sequence). Trimming at V came to 5 bases and at J to 5 bases, leaving 8 bases not matched to a gene. This CDR3 region has 15 residues. CDR3 loop: CASSRTSGLRETQYF. The DNA for the CDR3 is TGTGCCAGCAGTCGGACTAGCGGGCTTCGGGAGACCCAGTACTTC. The full variable domain, completed using reference TRBV5-4 and TRBJ2-5, is ETGVTQSPTHLIKTRGQQVTLRCSSQSGHNTVSWYQQALGQGPQFIFQYYREEENGRGNFPPRFSGLQFPNYSSELNVNALELDDSALYLCASSRTSGLRETQYFGPGTRLLVL.

The chain carries TRBV30 and TRBJ1-6; 8 nucleotides match TRBD1. V was clipped by 0 bases and J by 1 base; unmatched bases: 5. CDR1 and CDR2 from the germline V gene are GTSNPN and SVGIG (reference sequence). CDR3 length: 17 residues. CDR3 protein: CAWSVRQGASYNSPLHF. The CDR3 coding sequence is TGTGCCTGGAGTGTACGCCAGGGGGCGTCCTATAATTCACCCCTCCACTTT.

On this clone: At one of its ends the junction is not consistent with the germline gene, which may arise from a read error. Other DNA sequences within the sample encode an identical CDR3. The gene calls are TRBV6-1 and TRBJ1-1; D remains unclear. This CDR3 spans 15 amino acids. In germline, CDR1 is MNHNS, CDR2 SASEGT. The CDR3 region is CASSEAGGLNTEAFF. In DNA form, the CDR3 reads TGTGCCAGCAGTGAAGCGGGAGGATTAAACACTGAAGCTTTTTTT.

The chain carries TRBV6-5 and TRBJ1-5, with D tentatively TRBD1 (5 bases). This CDR3 has 15 residues. Germline assignment: CDR1 MNHEY and CDR2 SVGAGI. V gave up 6 bases and J gave up 1 base, with 13 bases separating them. As DNA, the CDR3 is TGTGCCAGCAGGATGACCGACAGCAGCAATCAGCCCCAGCATTTT. This sequence encodes CASRMTDSSNQPQHF.

The J gene is TRBJ2-2, the V gene TRBV12-1; the listed D gene, TRBD1, was not tested against the DNA. TRBV12-1 is given as a pseudogene. The CDR3 runs 15 residues. The CDR3 DNA reads TGTGCCAGCAGCTTGCAAGGGGCGAACACCGGGGAGCTGTTTTTT. Its translation is CASSLQGANTGELFF.

This clone appeared once. V is TRBV11-3 and J is TRBJ2-7, with 8 bases identical to TRBD2. The CDR3 extends over 15 amino acids. The V gene end was trimmed by 3 bases and the J gene end by 2 bases; junction bases not matched to a gene: 6. The germline V gene has CDR1 SGHNT and CDR2 YENEEA. The DNA of the CDR3 is TGTGCCAGCAGCTTCCCCGGGGGGGGAACCTACGAGCAGTACTTC. Protein product: CASSFPGGGTYEQYF.

In its sample, this clone was seen once. CDR3 coding DNA: TGTGCCAGCGGGACAGGGCGTACAGATACGCAGTATTTT. This encodes CASGTGRTDTQYF. This rearrangement joins TRBV19 to TRBJ2-3; 9 bases are a match to TRBD1. Per germline, CDR1 LNHDA and CDR2 SQIVND (reference sequence). CDR3 length: 13 amino acids. The V segment lost 9 bases and the J segment 3 bases; nucleotides outside the gene matches: 4. Drawing the rest from reference TRBV19 and TRBJ2-3, the complete variable domain is DGGITQSPKYLFRKEGQNVTLSCEQNLNHDAMYWYRQDPGQGLRLIYYSQIVNDFQKGDIAEGYSVSREKKESFPLTVTSAQKNPTAFYLCASGTGRTDTQYFGPGTRLTVL.

The chain is built from TRBV19 and TRBJ1-1, with no clear D. Germline V lookup: CDR1 LNHDA, CDR2 SQIVND (reference sequence). Trimming removed 5 bases from V and 11 bases from J, with 12 bases in between. This CDR3 region has 11 residues. The DNA for the CDR3 is TGTGCCAGTAGTGCTACCGGTTTGGCTTTCTTT. This codes for CASSATGLAFF. Based on the CDR3 plus reference TRBV19 and TRBJ1-1, the full variable domain is DGGITQSPKYLFRKEGQNVTLSCEQNLNHDAMYWYRQDPGQGLRLIYYSQIVNDFQKGDIAEGYSVSREKKESFPLTVTSAQKNPTAFYLCASSATGLAFFGQGTRLTVV.

The rearrangement uses TRBV5-4 and TRBJ1-2; the D is unclear. Trimming took 4 bases from V and 4 from J, leaving 17 bases between them. CDR1 SGHNT and CDR2 YYREEE come from the germline V gene (reference sequence). There are 15 residues in the CDR3. CDR3 sequence: CASSPRGVYGYGYTF. The CDR3 nucleotides read TGTGCCAGCAGCCCCCGGGGAGTCTACGGCTATGGCTACACCTTC.

Only one count was recorded for this clone. V gene TRBV30 combines with J gene TRBJ1-2; no reliable D call. The length of the CDR3 is 14 residues. Trimming stripped 0 bases from V and 6 bases from J, with 14 bases between. Germline loops: CDR1 GTSNPN, CDR2 SVGIG (reference sequence). The CDR3 sequence: CAWSVVSGWDGYTF. In DNA, the CDR3 is TGTGCCTGGAGTGTAGTCAGCGGGTGGGATGGCTACACCTTC.

This clone came up a few times. This sequence joins TRBV25-1 and TRBJ1-2; no reliable D call. CDR3 length equals 13 residues. V was pared by 1 base and J by 4 bases, with 7 bases between. The V gene's germline CDR1 is MGHDK and CDR2 SYGVNS. The chain's CDR3 is CASSEFGLYGYTF. The DNA for the CDR3 is TGTGCCAGCAGTGAATTTGGCCTCTATGGCTACACCTTC.

The chain carries TRBV7-6 and TRBJ1-4; D ambiguous. The ends were cut back, 1 base at V and 3 bases at J, with 9 bases in the middle. CDR3 length: 15 residues. Germline values: CDR1 SGHVS, CDR2 FNYEAQ. For the CDR3, the DNA is TGTGCCAGCAGCTTAGGGAGTGCCGCTAATGAAAAACTGTTTTTT. Amino acids: CASSLGSAANEKLFF.

Only a few counts were recorded for this clone. The chain joins TRBV6-1 to TRBJ2-2; TRBD1 aligns across 9 bases. The germline V gene encodes CDR1 MNHNS and CDR2 SASEGT. The CDR3 extends over 14 amino acids. Trimming cost V 8 bases and J 0 bases; bases outside gene matches: 1. CDR3 coding DNA: TGTGCCAGCGGACAGGGGTCGAACACCGGGGAGCTGTTTTTT. Its translation is CASGQGSNTGELFF.